The 16 T cell receptor beta chains below were found in one sample sequenced in a study of blood T cell repertoires in COVID-19 (dated by TCRdb to the early 2020s). Receptors were amplified or captured by the immunoSEQ multiplex PCR assay. TCRdb carries this immuneACCESS record with in-frame sequences only. Its versions omit some clonotypes, under half of them owing to an unresolved V gene in the studies checked, with the rest unexplained. Present in this sample are about 150,000 clones, roughly nine tenths of which were seen just once. Under 2.5% of the sample belongs to the ten largest clones. The sample consisted of peripheral blood. The receptors were sampled from a woman aged 70 to 79 with acute or convalescent COVID-19.

This chain uses TRBV7-9 with TRBJ2-7; no clear D. V lost 5 bases and J lost 2, with 7 bases in between. Germline loops: CDR1 SEHNR, CDR2 FQNEAQ (reference sequence). CDR3 length equals 12 residues. In DNA, the CDR3 is TGTGCCAGCAGCCTGCGGCCCTACGAGCAGTACTTC. This translates into CASSLRPYEQYF. Based on the CDR3 plus reference TRBV7-9 and TRBJ2-7, the full variable domain is DTGVSQNPRHKITKRGQNVTFRCDPISEHNRLYWYRQTLGQGPEFLTYFQNEAQLEKSRLLSDRFSAERPKGSFSTLEIQRTEQGDSAMYLCASSLRPYEQYFGPGTRLTVT.

The genes are TRBV6-7 and TRBJ2-7, with 15 bases identical to TRBD2. TRBV6-7 is an ORF, and what it does is uncertain. Trimming at V came to 4 bases and at J to 3 bases, leaving 19 bases not matched to a gene. The CDR3 contains 21 residues. This chain's CDR3 is CASSSVHTGTSGGYTYYEQYF. DNA for the CDR3: TGTGCCAGCAGTTCCGTCCATACCGGGACTAGCGGGGGGTACACCTACTACGAGCAGTACTTC.

The V call is TRBV15, the J call TRBJ1-3; 8 positions agree with TRBD1. This CDR3 comprises 12 residues. The germline V gene encodes CDR1 LNHNV and CDR2 YYDKDF (reference sequence). After removal of 2 bases from V and 10 bases from J, the junction contained 1 base not matched to a gene. The CDR3 spells CATSRQGATIYF. The CDR3 DNA reads as TGTGCCACCAGCAGACAGGGGGCAACCATATATTTT.

This clone is a singleton in its sample. DNA of the CDR3: TGTGCCAGTAGTATGGACAGGGGGAAATATTATGGCTACACCTTC. Translated, it gives CASSMDRGKYYGYTF. The gene calls are TRBV19 and TRBJ1-2; 10 nucleotides line up with TRBD1. This CDR3 contains 15 residues. The V and J ends lost 3 bases and 5 bases, in that order; junction bases with no gene match: 6. The V gene's germline CDR1 is LNHDA and CDR2 SQIVND (reference sequence).

The V and J genes are TRBV28 and TRBJ2-7, with TRBD1 matching over 10 bases. From germline, CDR1 is MDHEN and CDR2 SYDVKM. The CDR3 has 14 amino acids. V lost 6 bases and J lost 7; bases outside the gene matches: 9. CDR3 sequence (DNA): TGTGCCAGCAGGACAGGGGGCACGGGGGGGGAGCAGTACGTC. Translated, it gives CASRTGGTGGEQYV.

The rearrangement joins TRBV6-1 to TRBJ2-7; D possibly corresponds to TRBD2 (6 bases). Germline V gene data show CDR1 as MNHNS and CDR2 as SASEGT. CDR3 length equals 16 residues. The V end lost 1 base, the J end lost 2 bases, and 15 bases lay between the germline ends. CDR3 coding DNA: TGTGCCAGCAGTGAAGTCCTACCGGGGGATCCCTACGAGCAGTACGTC. Amino acids: CASSEVLPGDPYEQYV.

The CDR3 nucleotides read TGTGCCAGTACCCTTTACATCAATCACCAAGAGACCCAGTACTTC. Protein: CASTLYINHQETQYF. The V gene is TRBV19, the J gene TRBJ2-5; D not certain. V lost 7 bases, J lost 0 bases, and 15 bases lay in between. The germline CDR1 and CDR2 sequences are LNHDA and SQIVND (reference sequence). The CDR3 sequence is 15 residues long.

This chain joins TRBV10-3 and TRBJ1-6; 10 nucleotides align to TRBD1. V gave up 1 base and J gave up 8 bases; unmatched junction bases: 2. The CDR3 sequence is 15 residues long. Germline values: CDR1 ENHRY, CDR2 SYGVKD. The CDR3 sequence: CAISEWDRGDSPLHF. For the CDR3, the DNA is TGTGCCATCAGTGAGTGGGACAGGGGAGATTCACCCCTCCACTTT.

This clone has a single count. The CDR3 reads CASSTGDRGGQTQYF. CDR3 DNA: TGTGCCAGCAGCACCGGGGACAGGGGAGGTCAGACCCAGTACTTC. V usage is TRBV5-6 and J usage is TRBJ2-5; TRBD1 aligns across 10 bases. J lost 6 bases, V lost 4 bases, and 9 bases had no gene match. The CDR3 extends over 15 amino acids. Germline assignment: CDR1 SGHDT and CDR2 YYEEEE.

The V and J genes are TRBV5-5 and TRBJ1-1; D is possibly TRBD1 (5 bases). The V end lost 4 bases, the J end lost 0 bases, and 13 bases lay between the germline ends. Germline CDR1 reads SGHKS; CDR2 reads YYEKEE (reference sequence). The CDR3 loop spans 15 amino acids. CDR3 nucleotide sequence: TGTGCCAGCAGCCTGGAGGGGCGGCTGAACACTGAAGCTTTCTTT. It is translated as CASSLEGRLNTEAFF.

The chain uses TRBV19 and TRBJ2-2; TRBD2 agrees at 9 bases. This CDR3 has 16 residues. Looked up from germline, CDR1 is LNHDA and CDR2 is SQIVND (reference sequence). The trim removed 6 bases at V and 4 bases at J, leaving 9 bases unmatched. In DNA, the CDR3 is TGTGCCAGTAGCAGGAGCGGGGGGACACTCACCGGGGAGCTGTTTTTT. It yields the protein CASSRSGGTLTGELFF.

In this sample, this clone turned up once. The CDR3 DNA reads TGTGCCAGCAGTTACTCTCCAGGGTTCAATCAGCCCCAGCATTTT. Translating it yields CASSYSPGFNQPQHF. This chain links TRBV6-5 with TRBJ1-5; perhaps TRBD1 as D (5 bases). V was trimmed by 0 bases and J by 3 bases, leaving 9 bases between them. CDR1 MNHEY and CDR2 SVGAGI come from the germline V gene. CDR3 length: 15 residues.

The chain carries TRBV5-1 and TRBJ2-1; 10 nucleotides line up with TRBD1. Germline values: CDR1 SGHRS, CDR2 YFSETQ. V lost 0 bases and J lost 8; bases outside the gene matches: 5. CDR3 length: 15 residues. The CDR3 reads CASSLAGTGDYEQFF. DNA for the CDR3: TGCGCCAGCAGCTTGGCCGGGACAGGGGATTATGAGCAGTTCTTC. Together with reference TRBV5-1 and TRBJ2-1, the CDR3 gives the full variable domain: KAGVTQTPRYLIKTRGQQVTLSCSPISGHRSVSWYQQTPGQGLQFLFEYFSETQRNKGNFPGRFSGRQFSNSRSEMNVSTLELGDSALYLCASSLAGTGDYEQFFGPGTRLTVL.

In its sample, this clone was seen a few times. The chain uses TRBV7-9 and TRBJ1-4; the D is unclear. V was clipped by 1 base and J by 4 bases, with 13 bases between them. Germline V gene data show CDR1 as SEHNR and CDR2 as FQNEAQ (reference sequence). The CDR3 loop spans 16 amino acids. Written as DNA, the CDR3 is TGTGCCAGCAGCTTAGTGGCCGGGGTGGGTAATGAAAAACTGTTTTTT. Residues: CASSLVAGVGNEKLFF. Supplemented by reference TRBV7-9 and TRBJ1-4, the full variable domain reads DTGVSQNPRHKITKRGQNVTFRCDPISEHNRLYWYRQTLGQGPEFLTYFQNEAQLEKSRLLSDRFSAERPKGSFSTLEIQRTEQGDSAMYLCASSLVAGVGNEKLFFGSGTQLSVL.

CDR3 nucleotide sequence: TGTGCCAGCAGCTTAGCCGGCACAGATACGCAGTATTTT. Protein product: CASSLAGTDTQYF. The chain joins TRBV11-2 to TRBJ2-3; no clear D gene. CDR3 length: 13 residues. CDR1 and CDR2 (germline): SGHAT, FQNNGV. Between the trimmed V and J ends, which lost 1 base and 1 base, there was a span of 3 bases.

The chain couples TRBV30 to TRBJ1-2; D possibly corresponds to TRBD1 (6 bases). This CDR3 contains 13 residues. Trimming removed 8 bases at V and 4 bases at J, with 17 bases between. Looked up from germline, CDR1 is GTSNPN and CDR2 is SVGIG (reference sequence). The CDR3 DNA is TGTGCCGCACGAACGGGGGGCGCCTATGGCTACACCTTC. It yields the protein CAARTGGAYGYTF.